These 30 T cell receptor beta chains share one sample of origin, sequenced in a study of OX40 agonist ivuxolimab in advanced cancers. The method was immunoSEQ multiplex PCR; TCRdb's version includes in-frame clones alone and lacks a portion of them. The sample includes approximately 75,000 clones, under 95% of them seen just once. Sample: CD4+ or CD8+ T cells sorted from blood, taken in a trial of the OX40 agonist ivuxolimab. The receptors derive from an adult with an advanced solid tumor such as melanoma, head and neck, liver or kidney cancer.

The chain links TRBV2 to TRBJ1-1; 7 bases line up with TRBD1. The CDR3 is 13 residues long. V trimming: 8 bases; J trimming: 3 bases; junction bases outside the gene matches: 6. CDR1 is SNHLY, CDR2 FYNNEI, per germline. CDR3 protein: CASHPDRDTEAFF. The CDR3 DNA reads as TGTGCCAGCCACCCAGACAGGGACACTGAAGCTTTCTTT. Complete variable domain (other parts from reference TRBV2 and TRBJ1-1): EPEVTQTPSHQVTQMGQEVILRCVPISNHLYFYWYRQILGQKVEFLVSFYNNEISEKSEIFDDQFSVERPDGSNFTLKIRSTKLEDSAMYFCASHPDRDTEAFFGQGTRLTVV.

The V gene is TRBV5-1, the J gene TRBJ1-1; D not certain. Per germline, CDR1 SGHRS and CDR2 YFSETQ. With 0 bases removed from V and 1 base from J, the gap between germline ends came to 10 bases. This CDR3 is built from 15 residues. The CDR3 loop is CASSLGQPGNTEAFF. CDR3 nucleotide sequence: TGCGCCAGCAGCTTGGGTCAGCCGGGGAACACTGAAGCTTTCTTT. Full variable domain (outside the CDR3, taken from reference TRBV5-1 and TRBJ1-1): KAGVTQTPRYLIKTRGQQVTLSCSPISGHRSVSWYQQTPGQGLQFLFEYFSETQRNKGNFPGRFSGRQFSNSRSEMNVSTLELGDSALYLCASSLGQPGNTEAFFGQGTRLTVV.

This rearrangement joins TRBV29-1 to TRBJ1-1; D unresolved. V was clipped by 7 bases and J by 8 bases, with 17 bases between them. Germline V gene data show CDR1 as SQVTM and CDR2 as ANQGSEA. This CDR3 region has 12 residues. The DNA of the CDR3 is TGCAGCGCTAATATGCAGGCGGGGGAAGCTTTCTTT. Translated, it gives CSANMQAGEAFF. The variable domain in full, with the rest retrieved from reference TRBV29-1 and TRBJ1-1, is SAVISQKPSRDICQRGTSLTIQCQVDSQVTMMFWYRQQPGQSLTLIATANQGSEATYESGFVIDKFPISRPNLTFSTLTVSNMSPEDSSIYLCSANMQAGEAFFGQGTRLTVV.

The rearrangement uses TRBV7-2 and TRBJ2-1; TRBD2 aligns across 7 bases. Germline V gene lookup returns CDR1 SGHTA and CDR2 FQGNSA. This CDR3 has 15 residues. V gave up 2 bases and J gave up 4 bases; unmatched junction bases: 5. The chain's CDR3 is CASSLNRGSYNEQFF. The CDR3 DNA reads TGTGCCAGCAGCTTAAATCGCGGGAGTTACAATGAGCAGTTCTTC.

This chain uses TRBV19 with TRBJ2-1, with D perhaps TRBD1 (6 bases). Germline V gene sequence: CDR1 LNHDA, CDR2 SQIVND (reference sequence). V lost 6 bases to trimming and J lost 8 bases, with 23 bases between them. This CDR3 is built from 16 residues. The CDR3 protein is CASRPTRTAGVDEQFF. The CDR3 nucleotides are TGTGCCAGTAGGCCTACCCGGACGGCAGGGGTAGATGAGCAGTTCTTC.

With respect to this clone: Relative to the germline gene, one junction end is altered; a read error may explain this. This sequence joins TRBV7-9 and TRBJ1-3; no clear D gene. The CDR3 length is 15 residues. Looked up from germline, CDR1 is SEHNR and CDR2 is FQNEAQ (reference sequence). The CDR3: CASRLEWISGNTIYF. The CDR3 coding sequence is TGTGCCAGCAGATTAGAGTGGATCTCTGGAAACACCATATATTTT. The entire variable domain, with the rest obtained from reference TRBV7-9 and TRBJ1-3, is as follows: DTGVSQNPRHKITKRGQNVTFRCDPISEHNRLYWYRQTLGQGPEFLTYFQNEAQLEKSRLLSDRFSAERPKGSFSTLEIQRTEQGDSAMYLCASRLEWISGNTIYFGEGSWLTVV.

The genes are TRBV28 and TRBJ1-1; tentatively, D is TRBD1 (6 bases). Germline CDR1 reads MDHEN; CDR2 reads SYDVKM. The CDR3 runs to 11 residues. Trimming took 7 bases from V and 10 from J, leaving 13 bases between them. DNA for the CDR3: TGTGCCAGCACCTTAGGGGGGTCAGCTTTCTTT. As protein: CASTLGGSAFF.

This chain uses TRBV11-2 with TRBJ2-3; 13 bases line up with TRBD2. The trim removed 5 bases at V and 5 bases at J, leaving 7 bases unmatched. The germline V gene has CDR1 SGHAT and CDR2 FQNNGV. The CDR3 extends over 16 amino acids. This CDR3 reads CASSLRLAGGLDTQYF. The CDR3, as DNA: TGTGCCAGCAGCCTCCGACTAGCGGGAGGACTAGATACGCAGTATTTT.

The rearrangement links TRBV7-8 to TRBJ2-2; D not resolved. V was trimmed by 7 bases and J by 2 bases, leaving 14 bases between them. CDR3 length: 15 residues. Germline CDR1 and CDR2: SGHVS and FQNEAQ. The CDR3 DNA reads TGTGCCAGCAACGTTCAACGAATAAACACCGGGGAGCTGTTTTTT. Its translation: CASNVQRINTGELFF.

The rearrangement links TRBV18 to TRBJ2-5; TRBD2 aligns across 8 bases. The CDR3 sequence is 17 residues long. V shed 1 base and J 3 bases; nucleotides not matched to a gene: 10. The germline CDR1 and CDR2 sequences are KGHSH and LQKENI. The CDR3 sequence is CASSPQVSGLGEETQYF. The CDR3 DNA follows: TGTGCCAGCTCACCACAAGTATCGGGACTAGGGGAAGAGACCCAGTACTTC.

The gene calls are TRBV30 and TRBJ2-1; 10 positions agree with TRBD2. The V gene's germline CDR1 is GTSNPN and CDR2 SVGIG (reference sequence). The CDR3 length is 14 residues. The trim removed 5 bases at V and 7 bases at J, leaving 8 bases unmatched. The CDR3 sequence is CAWARTSGDNEQFF. In DNA, the CDR3 is TGTGCCTGGGCACGGACTAGCGGAGATAATGAGCAGTTCTTC.

The CDR3 DNA is TGTGCCACCAGCAGAGATATAATGGGAACCTTCAATCAGCCCCAGCATTTT. Translation: CATSRDIMGTFNQPQHF. The rearrangement uses TRBV15 and TRBJ1-5; no firm D call. The length of the CDR3 is 17 residues. Trimming pared 0 bases from V and 3 bases from J, leaving 15 bases between. The germline CDR1 and CDR2 sequences are LNHNV and YYDKDF (reference sequence). Full variable domain (outside the CDR3, taken from reference TRBV15 and TRBJ1-5): DAMVIQNPRYQVTQFGKPVTLSCSQTLNHNVMYWYQQKSSQAPKLLFHYYDKDFNNEADTPDNFQSRRPNTSFCFLDIRSPGLGDTAMYLCATSRDIMGTFNQPQHFGDGTRLSIL.

The chain has TRBV5-6 and TRBJ1-5, with D hard to call. CDR1 and CDR2 (germline): SGHDT, YYEEEE. V shed 5 bases and J shed 5 bases, with 11 bases lying between them. This CDR3 is built from 13 residues. In DNA, the CDR3 is TGTGCCAGCAGTTCCACACCCGATCAGCCCCAGCATTTT. This encodes CASSSTPDQPQHF.

V gene TRBV11-3 combines with J gene TRBJ1-1; no definite D call. The germline V and J ends were trimmed by 1 base and 0 bases, with 3 bases remaining between them. Germline CDR1 is SGHNT and CDR2 is YENEEA. CDR3 length: 13 amino acids. The CDR3 region is CASSLGLNTEAFF. The CDR3 DNA is TGTGCCAGCAGCTTAGGTCTGAACACTGAAGCTTTCTTT.

The chain has TRBV5-6 and TRBJ1-3; weak D call: TRBD1 (6 bases). CDR3 length equals 11 residues. Trimming removed 2 bases from V and 9 bases from J, with 6 bases in between. In germline, CDR1 is SGHDT, CDR2 YYEEEE. CDR3 residues: CASSLQGTIYF. CDR3 DNA sequence: TGTGCCAGCAGCTTACAGGGCACCATATATTTT.

A few counts support this clone. The chain carries TRBV5-4 and TRBJ2-2; 7 bases line up with TRBD2. Trimming took 0 bases from V and 2 from J; bases not matched to a gene: 1. The CDR3 spans 15 residues. In germline, CDR1 is SGHNT, CDR2 YYREEE (reference sequence). The CDR3 region has the DNA TGTGCCAGCAGCTTGGAGGGACTAAACACCGGGGAGCTGTTTTTT. Its translation: CASSLEGLNTGELFF.

In regard to this clone: Other DNA sequences in the same sample also yield this CDR3. The rearrangement uses TRBV28 and TRBJ2-2; D unresolved. Germline assignment: CDR1 MDHEN and CDR2 SYDVKM. V was trimmed by 6 bases and J by 0 bases, leaving 5 bases between them. The CDR3 extends over 13 amino acids. CDR3 sequence (DNA): TGTGCCAGCAGGAGCGCGAACACCGGGGAGCTGTTTTTT. Amino acids: CASRSANTGELFF.

The rearrangement uses TRBV7-9 and TRBJ1-1; D not resolved. The V end was cut by 1 base, the J end by 1 base, with 4 bases between. Germline V CDR1 and CDR2: SEHNR, FQNEAQ (reference sequence). The CDR3 is made up of 13 amino acids. The DNA of the CDR3 is TGTGCCAGCAGCTTAGAACCGAACACTGAAGCTTTCTTT. Translation: CASSLEPNTEAFF.

V is TRBV30 and J is TRBJ2-1; 15 nucleotides align to TRBD2. V was pared by 6 bases and J by 0 bases, with 12 bases of the junction left unmatched. Per the germline V gene, CDR1 is GTSNPN and CDR2 is SVGIG (reference sequence). The CDR3 consists of 19 residues. The CDR3, as DNA: TGTGCCTGCCAAGAGAGCGGACTAGCGGGAGGGAGCTCCTACAATGAGCAGTTCTTC. Amino acids: CACQESGLAGGSSYNEQFF.

This chain links TRBV29-1 with TRBJ2-3, with 11 positions matching TRBD2. V lost 3 bases, J lost 2 bases, and 4 bases stayed unmatched. Germline CDR1 reads SQVTM; CDR2 reads ANQGSEA. This CDR3 has 15 residues. The CDR3 region is CSVDGTSGYTDTQYF. DNA of the CDR3: TGCAGCGTTGACGGGACTAGCGGATACACAGATACGCAGTATTTT.

V usage is TRBV4-3 and J usage is TRBJ1-2; D unresolved. V gave up 0 bases and J gave up 8 bases, with 13 bases separating them. The length of the CDR3 is 14 residues. Per germline, CDR1 LGHNA and CDR2 YSLEER. This chain's CDR3 is CASSQDFAGIGYTF. The DNA for the CDR3 is TGCGCCAGCAGCCAAGATTTCGCCGGAATCGGCTACACCTTC.

The rearrangement links TRBV6-1 to TRBJ1-1, with TRBD1 as a possible D gene (5 bases). Per the germline V gene, CDR1 is MNHNS and CDR2 is SASEGT. The CDR3 spans 13 residues. CDR3 nucleotides: TGTGCGACAGCCGGACACCCGAACACTGAAGCTTTCTTT. Translated, it gives CATAGHPNTEAFF.

The rearrangement links TRBV29-1 to TRBJ2-3; no firm D call. The CDR3 has 15 amino acids. The germline V gene encodes CDR1 SQVTM and CDR2 ANQGSEA. Between the trimmed V and J ends, which lost 0 bases and 4 bases, there was a span of 14 bases. CDR3 in amino acids: CSVEDFQASPDTQYF. The CDR3 nucleotides read TGCAGCGTTGAAGATTTCCAAGCGAGCCCAGATACGCAGTATTTT.

CDR3 in amino acids: CASSFTEGAGNTIYF. DNA of the CDR3: TGTGCCAGCAGTTTTACTGAGGGCGCGGGAAACACCATATATTTT. The V and J genes are TRBV2 and TRBJ1-3; D is ambiguous. Looked up from germline, CDR1 is SNHLY and CDR2 is FYNNEI. The CDR3 runs to 15 residues. Between the trimmed V and J ends, which lost 5 bases and 4 bases, there was a span of 15 bases.

This sequence joins TRBV5-1 and TRBJ1-6; 8 bases line up with TRBD1. The CDR3 covers 14 residues. Germline V gene sequence: CDR1 SGHRS, CDR2 YFSETQ. V lost 4 bases, J lost 6 bases, and 3 bases stayed unmatched. CDR3 coding DNA: TGCGCCAGCAGCGTGGACAGGGTTAATTCACCCCTCCACTTT. Translated, it gives CASSVDRVNSPLHF.

This chain connects TRBV4-3 to TRBJ2-3; D is possibly TRBD1 (5 bases). CDR1 is LGHNA, CDR2 YSLEER, per germline. V lost 1 base and J lost 1, with 9 bases in between. The CDR3 is made up of 15 amino acids. The CDR3 region has the DNA TGCGCCAGCAGCCAAGTTGGCAGGGGCACAGATACGCAGTATTTT. This sequence encodes CASSQVGRGTDTQYF.

In this sample, this clone turned up once. This rearrangement joins TRBV30 to TRBJ2-3; 9 nucleotides agree with TRBD2. Per germline, CDR1 GTSNPN and CDR2 SVGIG (reference sequence). The CDR3 is 15 amino acids. The V and J ends lost 1 base and 3 bases, in that order; junction bases with no gene match: 5. The CDR3 reads CAWSELAGRTDTQYF. CDR3 coding DNA: TGTGCCTGGAGTGAGCTAGCGGGAAGAACAGATACGCAGTATTTT.

The chain uses TRBV4-1 and TRBJ2-3; 7 nucleotides line up with TRBD2. V gave up 11 bases and J gave up 0 bases; unmatched junction bases: 14. Germline CDR1 reads MGHRA; CDR2 reads YSYEKL. The CDR3 is made up of 16 amino acids. The CDR3 spells CAASRGLAASTDTQYF. The CDR3 DNA follows: TGCGCCGCGAGCCGCGGGCTAGCGGCTAGCACAGATACGCAGTATTTT.

This chain connects TRBV27 to TRBJ1-3; D remains unclear. The CDR3 spans 15 residues. Germline CDR1 MNHEY, CDR2 SMNVEV (reference sequence). V was cut by 4 bases and J by 0 bases, with 10 bases left in between. The CDR3 nucleotides read TGTGCCAGCAGTTCCAGACAATTCTCTGGAAACACCATATATTTT. This gives the protein CASSSRQFSGNTIYF.

This rearrangement joins TRBV5-1 to TRBJ1-6, with D possibly being TRBD1 (5 bases). The V gene lost 4 bases and the J gene lost 10 bases, with 21 bases spanning the gap. CDR1 and CDR2 from the germline V gene are SGHRS and YFSETQ. The CDR3 runs to 16 residues. CDR3 bases: TGCGCCAGCAGCCCGGGTTCATGGGGGATAGACTCACCCCTCCACTTT. Amino acids: CASSPGSWGIDSPLHF. The whole variable domain, filled in from reference TRBV5-1 and TRBJ1-6, reads KAGVTQTPRYLIKTRGQQVTLSCSPISGHRSVSWYQQTPGQGLQFLFEYFSETQRNKGNFPGRFSGRQFSNSRSEMNVSTLELGDSALYLCASSPGSWGIDSPLHFGNGTRLTVT.